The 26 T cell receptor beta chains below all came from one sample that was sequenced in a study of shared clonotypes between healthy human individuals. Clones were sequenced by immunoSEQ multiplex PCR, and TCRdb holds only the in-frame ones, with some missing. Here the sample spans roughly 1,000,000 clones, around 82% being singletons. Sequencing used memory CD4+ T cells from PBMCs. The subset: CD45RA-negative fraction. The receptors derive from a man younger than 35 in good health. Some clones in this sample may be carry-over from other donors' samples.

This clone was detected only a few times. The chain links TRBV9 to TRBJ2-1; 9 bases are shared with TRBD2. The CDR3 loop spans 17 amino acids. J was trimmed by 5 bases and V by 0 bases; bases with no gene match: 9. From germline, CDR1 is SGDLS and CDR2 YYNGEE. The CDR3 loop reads CASSVVGSGRANNEQFF. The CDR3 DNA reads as TGTGCCAGCAGCGTAGTTGGTAGCGGGAGAGCCAACAATGAGCAGTTCTTC.

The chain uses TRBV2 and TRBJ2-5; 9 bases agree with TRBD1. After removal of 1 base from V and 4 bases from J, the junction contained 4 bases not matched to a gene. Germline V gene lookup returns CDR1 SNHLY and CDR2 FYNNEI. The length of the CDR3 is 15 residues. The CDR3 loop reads CASSEVTGGGETQYF. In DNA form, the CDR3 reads TGTGCCAGCAGTGAAGTCACAGGGGGCGGAGAGACCCAGTACTTC.

This CDR3 reads CASRTSGSTDTQYF. CDR3 coding DNA: TGTGCCAGCAGAACTAGCGGGAGCACAGATACGCAGTATTTT. The chain recombines TRBV6-6 with TRBJ2-3; TRBD2 agrees at 9 bases. Germline V gives CDR1 MNHNY, CDR2 SVGAGI (reference sequence). The V and J ends lost 6 bases and 0 bases, in that order; junction bases with no gene match: 1. This CDR3 has 14 amino acids.

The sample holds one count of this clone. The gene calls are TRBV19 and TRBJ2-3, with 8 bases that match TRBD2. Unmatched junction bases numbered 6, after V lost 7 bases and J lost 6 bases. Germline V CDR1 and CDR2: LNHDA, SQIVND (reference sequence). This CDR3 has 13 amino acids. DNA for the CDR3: TGTGCCAGTAAAACCCCGGGGGGGGATACGCAGTATTTT. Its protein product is CASKTPGGDTQYF.

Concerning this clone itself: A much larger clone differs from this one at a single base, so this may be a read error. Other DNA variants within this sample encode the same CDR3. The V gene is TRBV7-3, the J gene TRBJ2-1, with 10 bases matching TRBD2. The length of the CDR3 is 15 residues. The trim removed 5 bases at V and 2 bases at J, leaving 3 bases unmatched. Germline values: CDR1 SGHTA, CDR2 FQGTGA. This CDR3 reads CASSPLAGAYNEQFF. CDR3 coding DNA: TGTGCCAGCAGCCCCCTAGCGGGAGCCTACAATGAGCAGTTCTTC.

In DNA form, the CDR3 reads TGTGCCAGCACCACAGGGACAGGGTCCTATCAGCCCCAGCATTTT. It is translated as CASTTGTGSYQPQHF. This chain uses TRBV6-1 with TRBJ1-5, with TRBD1 identical over 9 bases. The germline gives CDR1 MNHNS, CDR2 SASEGT. Trimming took 7 bases from V and 5 from J; bases not matched to a gene: 9. The CDR3 is 15 residues long.

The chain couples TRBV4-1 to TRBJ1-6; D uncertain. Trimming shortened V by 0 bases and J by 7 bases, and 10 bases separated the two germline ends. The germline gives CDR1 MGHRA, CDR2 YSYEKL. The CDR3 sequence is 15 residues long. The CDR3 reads CASSQDRARNSPLHF. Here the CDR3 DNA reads TGCGCCAGCAGCCAAGATCGGGCCAGAAATTCACCCCTCCACTTT.

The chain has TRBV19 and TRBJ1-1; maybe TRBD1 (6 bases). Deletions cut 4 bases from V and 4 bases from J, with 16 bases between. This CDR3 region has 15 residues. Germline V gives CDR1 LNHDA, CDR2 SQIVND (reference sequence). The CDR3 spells CASSTIRGQPTEAFF. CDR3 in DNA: TGTGCCAGTAGTACGATAAGAGGACAGCCCACTGAAGCTTTCTTT.

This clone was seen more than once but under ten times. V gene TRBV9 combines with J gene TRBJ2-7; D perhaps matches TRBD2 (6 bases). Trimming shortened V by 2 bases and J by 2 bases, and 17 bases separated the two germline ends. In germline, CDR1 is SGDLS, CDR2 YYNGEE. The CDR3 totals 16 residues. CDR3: CASSVAPGTATYEQYF. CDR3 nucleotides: TGTGCCAGCAGCGTTGCCCCCGGGACTGCTACCTACGAGCAGTACTTC.

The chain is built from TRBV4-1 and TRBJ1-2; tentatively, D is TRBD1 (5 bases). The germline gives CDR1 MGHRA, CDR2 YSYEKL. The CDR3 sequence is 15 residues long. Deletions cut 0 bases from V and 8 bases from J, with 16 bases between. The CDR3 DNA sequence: TGCGCCAGCAGCCAAGAGGGTCAGGGTGCTATAGGCTACACCTTC. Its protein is CASSQEGQGAIGYTF.

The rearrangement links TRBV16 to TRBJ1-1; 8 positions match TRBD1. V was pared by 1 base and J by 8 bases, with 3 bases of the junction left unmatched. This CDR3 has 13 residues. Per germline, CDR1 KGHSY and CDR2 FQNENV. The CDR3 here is CASSQWTGLEAFF. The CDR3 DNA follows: TGTGCCAGCAGCCAATGGACAGGGTTAGAAGCTTTCTTT.

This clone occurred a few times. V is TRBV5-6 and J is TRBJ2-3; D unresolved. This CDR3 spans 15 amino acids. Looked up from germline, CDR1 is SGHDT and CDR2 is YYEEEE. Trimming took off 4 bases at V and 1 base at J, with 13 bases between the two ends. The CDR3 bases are TGTGCCAGCAGCCCCCGGCCCTGGGGCACAGATACGCAGTATTTT. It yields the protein CASSPRPWGTDTQYF. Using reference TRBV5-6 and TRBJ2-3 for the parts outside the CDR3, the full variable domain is DAGVTQSPTHLIKTRGQQVTLRCSPKSGHDTVSWYQQALGQGPQFIFQYYEEEERQRGNFPDRFSGHQFPNYSSELNVNALLLGDSALYLCASSPRPWGTDTQYFGPGTRLTVL.

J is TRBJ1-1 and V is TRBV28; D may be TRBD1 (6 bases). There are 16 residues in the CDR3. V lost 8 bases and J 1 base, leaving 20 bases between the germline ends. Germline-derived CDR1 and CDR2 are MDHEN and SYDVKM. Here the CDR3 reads CASRIGGHSGNTEAFF. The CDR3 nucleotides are TGTGCCAGCCGTATTGGGGGCCATAGTGGGAACACTGAAGCTTTCTTT.

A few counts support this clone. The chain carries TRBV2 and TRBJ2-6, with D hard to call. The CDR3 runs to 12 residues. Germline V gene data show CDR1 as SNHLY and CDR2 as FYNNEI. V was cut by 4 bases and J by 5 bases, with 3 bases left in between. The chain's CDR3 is CASSVRANVLTF. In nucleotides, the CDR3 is TGTGCCAGCAGTGTACGGGCCAACGTCCTGACTTTC.

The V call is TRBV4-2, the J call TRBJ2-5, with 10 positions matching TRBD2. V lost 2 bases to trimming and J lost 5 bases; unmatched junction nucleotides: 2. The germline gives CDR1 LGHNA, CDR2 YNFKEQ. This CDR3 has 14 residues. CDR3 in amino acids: CASSQLAGAETQYF. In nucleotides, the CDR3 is TGTGCCAGCAGCCAACTAGCGGGAGCGGAGACCCAGTACTTC.

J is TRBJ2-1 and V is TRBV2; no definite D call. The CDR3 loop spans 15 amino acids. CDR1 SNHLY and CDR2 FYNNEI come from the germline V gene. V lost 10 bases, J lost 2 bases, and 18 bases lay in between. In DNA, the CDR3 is TGTGCCACCCATCTCGCGGAGAGCCCCTACAATGAGCAGTTCTTC. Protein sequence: CATHLAESPYNEQFF.

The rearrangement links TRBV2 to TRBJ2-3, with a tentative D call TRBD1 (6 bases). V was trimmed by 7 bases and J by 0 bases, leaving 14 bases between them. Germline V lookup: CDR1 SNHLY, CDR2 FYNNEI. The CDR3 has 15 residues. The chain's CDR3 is CASNRGIISTDTQYF. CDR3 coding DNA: TGTGCCAGCAATAGGGGGATAATCAGCACAGATACGCAGTATTTT. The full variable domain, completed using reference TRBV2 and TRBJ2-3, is EPEVTQTPSHQVTQMGQEVILRCVPISNHLYFYWYRQILGQKVEFLVSFYNNEISEKSEIFDDQFSVERPDGSNFTLKIRSTKLEDSAMYFCASNRGIISTDTQYFGPGTRLTVL.

The CDR3 loop reads CASSPDRDRGFTF. CDR3 bases: TGTGCCAGCTCACCAGACCGGGACAGGGGATTCACCTTC. The rearrangement uses TRBV18 and TRBJ1-2, with 10 bases matching TRBD1. The CDR3 is made up of 13 amino acids. V was pared by 2 bases and J by 13 bases, with 7 bases of the junction left unmatched. Germline V gene sequence: CDR1 KGHSH, CDR2 LQKENI.

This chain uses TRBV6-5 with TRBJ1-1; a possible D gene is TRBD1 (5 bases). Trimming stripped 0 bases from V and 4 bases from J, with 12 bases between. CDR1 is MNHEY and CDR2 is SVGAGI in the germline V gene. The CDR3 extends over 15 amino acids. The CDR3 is CASSYSRRGTTEAFF. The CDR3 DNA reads TGTGCCAGCAGTTACTCCAGGAGAGGGACCACTGAAGCTTTCTTT.

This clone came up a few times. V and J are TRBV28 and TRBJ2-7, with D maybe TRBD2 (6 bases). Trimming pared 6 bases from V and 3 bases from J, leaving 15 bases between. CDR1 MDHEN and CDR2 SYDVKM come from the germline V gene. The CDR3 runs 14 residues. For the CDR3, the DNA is TGTGCCAGCAGCTACGGGACTCCACGCTACGAGCAGTACTTC. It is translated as CASSYGTPRYEQYF.

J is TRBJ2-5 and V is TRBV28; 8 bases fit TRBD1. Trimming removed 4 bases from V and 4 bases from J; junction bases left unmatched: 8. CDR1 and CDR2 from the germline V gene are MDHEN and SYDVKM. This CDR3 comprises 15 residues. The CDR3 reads CASSSTSGGGETQYF. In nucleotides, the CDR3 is TGTGCCAGCAGTTCGACCTCAGGGGGCGGAGAGACCCAGTACTTC.

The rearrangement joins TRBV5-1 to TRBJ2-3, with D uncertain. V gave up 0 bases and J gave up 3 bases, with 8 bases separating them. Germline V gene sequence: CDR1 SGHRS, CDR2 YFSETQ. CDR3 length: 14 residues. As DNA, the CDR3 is TGCGCCAGCAGCTTGGGGTTGAGGACAGATACGCAGTATTTT. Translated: CASSLGLRTDTQYF. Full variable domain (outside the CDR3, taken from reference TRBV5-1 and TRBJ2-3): KAGVTQTPRYLIKTRGQQVTLSCSPISGHRSVSWYQQTPGQGLQFLFEYFSETQRNKGNFPGRFSGRQFSNSRSEMNVSTLELGDSALYLCASSLGLRTDTQYFGPGTRLTVL.

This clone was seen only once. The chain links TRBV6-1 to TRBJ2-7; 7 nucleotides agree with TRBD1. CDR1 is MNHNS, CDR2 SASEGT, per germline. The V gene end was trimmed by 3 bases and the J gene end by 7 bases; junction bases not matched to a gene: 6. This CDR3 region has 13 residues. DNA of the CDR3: TGTGCCAGCAGTGAGACAGGGCCTGATGAGCAGTACTTC. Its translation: CASSETGPDEQYF.

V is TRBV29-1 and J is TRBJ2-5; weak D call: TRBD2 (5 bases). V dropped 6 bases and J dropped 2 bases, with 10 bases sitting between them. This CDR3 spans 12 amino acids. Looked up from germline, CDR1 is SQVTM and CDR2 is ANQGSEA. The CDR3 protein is CSVAREQETQYF. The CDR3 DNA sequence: TGCAGCGTCGCCCGGGAACAAGAGACCCAGTACTTC.

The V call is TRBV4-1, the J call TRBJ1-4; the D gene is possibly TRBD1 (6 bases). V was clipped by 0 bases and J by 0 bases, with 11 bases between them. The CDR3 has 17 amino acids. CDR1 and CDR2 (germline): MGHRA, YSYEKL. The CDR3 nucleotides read TGCGCCAGCAGCCAAGAGGGGAGGGGGGCAACTAATGAAAAACTGTTTTTT. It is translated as CASSQEGRGATNEKLFF.

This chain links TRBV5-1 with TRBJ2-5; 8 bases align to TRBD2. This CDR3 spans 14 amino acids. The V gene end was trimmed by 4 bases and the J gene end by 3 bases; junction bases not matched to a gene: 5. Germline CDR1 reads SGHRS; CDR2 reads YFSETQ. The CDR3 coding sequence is TGCGCCAGCAGCCCACTAGCGGCGGAAGAGACCCAGTACTTC. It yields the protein CASSPLAAEETQYF.